This T cell receptor (beta chain) was sequenced during a study of blood T cell repertoires in COVID-19. Study overall: T cells, B-cell-depleted T cells, or PBMCs provided the cDNA or gDNA that served as material.

Profiled with immunoSEQ multiplex PCR; TCRdb holds only in-frame clones, not every one. The data contain around 380,000 clones, more than 70% of them seen just once; the ten biggest clones take up 1.3%. V lost 2 bases to trimming and J lost 5 bases, with 13 bases between them. CDR3 length: 16 residues. Germline V lookup: CDR1 MNHEY, CDR2 SVGAGI. The rearrangement joins TRBV6-5 to TRBJ1-6; D is perhaps TRBD1 (6 bases). Specimen: PBMCs or T cells enriched from blood (not recorded which). The sequence was obtained from a man between 25 and 39 years old who had recovered from COVID-19. The CDR3 loop reads CASSYHRQVHNSPLHF. Here the CDR3 DNA reads TGTGCCAGCAGTTACCATCGACAGGTCCATAATTCACCCCTCCACTTT.